The 23 T cell receptor beta chains presented below share a single source sample, sequenced in a study of control samples from healthy donors and cancer patients. TCRdb keeps only in-frame clones here, not all; method: immunoSEQ multiplex PCR. Of about 110,000 clones detected, 90% appear once; the ten largest clones hold more than 3.5%. Sequenced: blood. Receptor source: a human donor in good health. The donor label of this sample is uncertain.

This chain connects TRBV6-2 or TRBV6-3 to TRBJ2-5; D possibly corresponds to TRBD2 (6 bases). Trimming took off 0 bases at V and 3 bases at J, with 20 bases between the two ends. The CDR3 spans 18 residues. Germline V gene sequence: CDR1 MNHEY, CDR2 SVGEGT. The DNA for the CDR3 is TGTGCCAGCAGTTACTCCTGGACCCGTCGCGGGGAGAAAGAGACCCAGTACTTC. It translates to CASSYSWTRRGEKETQYF.

The chain couples TRBV6-4 to TRBJ1-6; TRBD1 aligns across 9 bases. The CDR3 is 15 amino acids. Trimming at V came to 2 bases and at J to 9 bases, leaving 5 bases not matched to a gene. Germline V gives CDR1 MRHNA, CDR2 SNTAGT. The CDR3 protein is CASSDEGQGSSPLHF. CDR3 nucleotides: TGTGCCAGCAGTGACGAGGGACAGGGTAGTTCACCCCTCCACTTT.

The rearrangement uses TRBV12-3 or TRBV12-4 and TRBJ1-1; TRBD1 is a possible D gene (5 bases). Trimming stripped 7 bases from V and 0 bases from J, with 9 bases between. This CDR3 contains 13 residues. The CDR3 region is CASMGGVNTEAFF. The CDR3 coding sequence is TGTGCCAGCATGGGAGGGGTGAACACTGAAGCTTTCTTT.

The rearrangement uses TRBV6-6 and TRBJ2-3, with D uncertain. Germline CDR1 and CDR2: MNHNY and SVGAGI (reference sequence). Trimming took off 0 bases at V and 2 bases at J, with 6 bases between the two ends. The CDR3 has 14 residues. The CDR3 spells CASSYSPSTDTQYF. The CDR3 DNA is TGTGCCAGCAGTTACTCTCCTTCCACAGATACGCAGTATTTT.

V and J are TRBV6-5 and TRBJ1-5, with D maybe TRBD1 (5 bases). The CDR3 has 14 amino acids. With 6 bases removed from V and 0 bases from J, the gap between germline ends came to 9 bases. Germline V gene sequence: CDR1 MNHEY, CDR2 SVGAGI. The chain's CDR3 is CASRRDFSNQPQHF. CDR3 coding DNA: TGTGCCAGCAGGAGGGACTTTAGCAATCAGCCCCAGCATTTT.

The chain joins TRBV19 to TRBJ1-6; 9 bases line up with TRBD1. The CDR3 consists of 15 residues. Germline loops: CDR1 LNHDA, CDR2 SQIVND (reference sequence). V lost 3 bases, J lost 8 bases, and 5 bases stayed unmatched. The CDR3 region is CASSIEQGAHSPLHF. The CDR3 DNA sequence: TGTGCCAGTAGTATCGAACAGGGGGCCCATTCACCCCTCCACTTT.

CDR3 residues: CASSPILQGGYTF. The CDR3 nucleotides read TGTGCCAGCAGTCCGATCCTTCAGGGCGGCTACACCTTC. The chain has TRBV27 and TRBJ1-2; tentative D call: TRBD1 (5 bases). Trimming cost V 5 bases and J 8 bases, with 15 bases left between them. The CDR3 totals 13 residues. Germline assignment: CDR1 MNHEY and CDR2 SMNVEV (reference sequence).

This clone has only one observation. The CDR3 sequence: CASRIAGGREQFF. CDR3 nucleotide sequence: TGTGCCAGCAGAATAGCGGGGGGGCGTGAGCAGTTCTTC. The chain links TRBV6-6 to TRBJ2-1; 11 nucleotides agree with TRBD2. Trimming took 6 bases from V and 9 from J; bases not matched to a gene: 4. Germline CDR1 reads MNHNY; CDR2 reads SVGAGI (reference sequence). This CDR3 is 13 amino acids long.

The chain couples TRBV7-9 to TRBJ2-3; no clear D. With 3 bases removed from V and 1 base from J, the gap between germline ends came to 8 bases. Per germline, CDR1 SEHNR and CDR2 FQNEAQ (reference sequence). This CDR3 spans 14 amino acids. The CDR3 coding sequence is TGTGCCAGCAGCTTTTCGTGGGGCACAGATACGCAGTATTTT. This encodes CASSFSWGTDTQYF.

CDR3 in amino acids: CASSIAGPGELFF. In DNA form, the CDR3 reads TGTGCCAGTAGTATAGCAGGGCCCGGGGAGCTGTTTTTT. The genes are TRBV19 and TRBJ2-2; D may be TRBD1 (5 bases). Germline V gene sequence: CDR1 LNHDA, CDR2 SQIVND (reference sequence). Trimming stripped 1 base from V and 6 bases from J, with 6 bases between. This CDR3 has 13 residues.

This clone was observed a few times. V usage is TRBV7-9 and J usage is TRBJ1-1, with 7 bases that match TRBD1. Trimming took 5 bases from V and 4 from J; bases not matched to a gene: 4. Per germline, CDR1 SEHNR and CDR2 FQNEAQ (reference sequence). This CDR3 is built from 13 residues. In nucleotides, the CDR3 is TGTGCCAGCAGCCCCTCAGGGGGCACTGAAGCTTTCTTT. Translating it yields CASSPSGGTEAFF.

J is TRBJ2-4 and V is TRBV6-2 or TRBV6-3; a weak D match, TRBD2 (5 bases). Germline CDR1 is MNHEY and CDR2 is SVGEGT. Trimming removed 2 bases from V and 3 bases from J, with 14 bases in between. This CDR3 spans 16 amino acids. Here the CDR3 reads CASSYGFSGDKNIQYF. The CDR3 DNA reads as TGTGCCAGCAGTTACGGCTTCTCCGGGGACAAAAACATTCAGTACTTC.

The chain uses TRBV18 and TRBJ1-6; TRBD1 might be the D (5 bases). The CDR3 length is 16 residues. Germline V lookup: CDR1 KGHSH, CDR2 LQKENI. The V end lost 3 bases, the J end lost 7 bases, and 16 bases lay between the germline ends. CDR3 DNA sequence: TGTGCCAGCTCACCGTCGGAAGCAGGGATAAATTCACCCCTCCACTTT. This encodes CASSPSEAGINSPLHF. Drawing the rest from reference TRBV18 and TRBJ1-6, the complete variable domain is NAGVMQNPRHLVRRRGQEARLRCSPMKGHSHVYWYRQLPEEGLKFMVYLQKENIIDESGMPKERFSAEFPKEGPSILRIQQVVRGDSAAYFCASSPSEAGINSPLHFGNGTRLTVT.

The rearrangement links TRBV19 to TRBJ1-2; no reliable D call. V gave up 10 bases and J gave up 6 bases, with 18 bases separating them. The CDR3 is 13 amino acids. Germline values: CDR1 LNHDA, CDR2 SQIVND (reference sequence). The chain's CDR3 is CATKGGIRNGYTF. In nucleotides, the CDR3 is TGTGCCACCAAAGGTGGGATTCGGAATGGCTACACCTTC.

This chain joins TRBV6-5 and TRBJ2-1, with D tentatively TRBD1 (6 bases). Looked up from germline, CDR1 is MNHEY and CDR2 is SVGAGI. The length of the CDR3 is 15 residues. Trimming removed 4 bases from V and 5 bases from J, with 15 bases in between. CDR3 region: CASSSQGALNNEQFF. The CDR3 nucleotides are TGTGCCAGCAGTTCACAGGGAGCCTTAAACAATGAGCAGTTCTTC.

In its sample, this clone was seen many times. The V and J genes are TRBV5-1 and TRBJ2-7; TRBD1 agrees at 8 bases. The J segment lost 6 bases and the V segment lost 4 bases, leaving 9 bases of the junction unmatched. Germline loops: CDR1 SGHRS, CDR2 YFSETQ. The CDR3 has 14 amino acids. In nucleotides, the CDR3 is TGCGCCAGCAGCCTAGGGACAGGTCTTCGCGAGCAGTACTTC. Translation gives CASSLGTGLREQYF.

This clone appeared a few times. This sequence joins TRBV6-5 and TRBJ1-4, with D unresolved. V was shortened by 8 bases and J by 8 bases, with 15 bases between the two germline ends. The germline CDR1 and CDR2 sequences are MNHEY and SVGAGI. This CDR3 region has 13 residues. The CDR3 loop reads CASGGYLGEKLFF. For the CDR3, the DNA is TGTGCCAGCGGAGGGTATCTGGGGGAAAAACTGTTTTTT.

The rearrangement links TRBV21-1 to TRBJ1-1. TRBV21-1 is a listed pseudogene. The CDR3 has 14 residues. The CDR3 sequence is CASSKGRGDTEAFF. The DNA of the CDR3 is TGTGCCAGCAGCAAAGGTCGTGGGGACACTGAAGCTTTCTTT.

The sample holds one count of this clone. The rearrangement joins TRBV6-5 to TRBJ1-5; a possible D gene is TRBD1 (5 bases). The V gene lost 7 bases and the J gene lost 0 bases, with 10 bases spanning the gap. This CDR3 is built from 14 residues. The germline V gene has CDR1 MNHEY and CDR2 SVGAGI. The CDR3 sequence: CASTQGFSNQPQHF. The CDR3 nucleotides read TGTGCCAGCACCCAGGGATTTAGCAATCAGCCCCAGCATTTT.

The chain links TRBV6-5 to TRBJ1-5; D is perhaps TRBD1 (6 bases). In germline, CDR1 is MNHEY, CDR2 SVGAGI. There are 13 residues in the CDR3. V was pared by 6 bases and J by 4 bases, with 10 bases between. The CDR3 nucleotides read TGTGCCAGCAGAAGGACAGAGAATCAGCCCCAGCATTTT. It specifies CASRRTENQPQHF.

CDR3 in amino acids: CASSSTGADTQYF. CDR3 nucleotide sequence: TGTGCCAGCAGCAGTACAGGGGCAGATACGCAGTATTTT. The V and J genes are TRBV7-8 and TRBJ2-3; 7 positions match TRBD1. The CDR3 extends over 13 amino acids. V trimming: 5 bases; J trimming: 4 bases; junction bases outside the gene matches: 3. Germline V lookup: CDR1 SGHVS, CDR2 FQNEAQ.

This clone occurred a few times. The V gene is TRBV5-5, the J gene TRBJ1-3, with a tentative D call TRBD1 (6 bases). The germline gives CDR1 SGHKS, CDR2 YYEKEE (reference sequence). The CDR3 covers 17 residues. Trimming pared 0 bases from V and 0 bases from J, leaving 13 bases between. Here the CDR3 reads CASSLAPRGDSGNTIYF. The CDR3 bases are TGTGCCAGCAGCTTGGCCCCCAGGGGAGACTCTGGAAACACCATATATTTT.

V usage is TRBV3-1 (or the pseudogene TRBV3-2) and J usage is TRBJ1-5; D is perhaps TRBD1 (6 bases). There are 15 residues in the CDR3. V was cut by 2 bases and J by 2 bases, with 10 bases left in between. The germline CDR1 and CDR2 sequences are LGHDT and YNNKEL (reference sequence). CDR3 DNA sequence: TGTGCCAGCAGCCAAACGACAGGAGGCAATCAGCCCCAGCATTTT. Translated: CASSQTTGGNQPQHF.